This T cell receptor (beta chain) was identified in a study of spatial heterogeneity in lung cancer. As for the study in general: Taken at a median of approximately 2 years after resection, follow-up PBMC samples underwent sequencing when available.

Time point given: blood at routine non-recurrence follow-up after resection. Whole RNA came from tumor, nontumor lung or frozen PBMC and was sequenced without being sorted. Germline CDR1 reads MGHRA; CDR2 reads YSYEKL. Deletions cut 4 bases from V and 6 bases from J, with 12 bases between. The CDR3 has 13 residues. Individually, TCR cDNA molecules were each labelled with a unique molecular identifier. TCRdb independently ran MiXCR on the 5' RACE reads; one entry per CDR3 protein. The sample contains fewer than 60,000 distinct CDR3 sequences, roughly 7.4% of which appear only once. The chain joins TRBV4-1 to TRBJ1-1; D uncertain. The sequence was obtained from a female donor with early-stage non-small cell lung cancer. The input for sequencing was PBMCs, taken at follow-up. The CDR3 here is CASSREDGAEAFF. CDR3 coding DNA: TGCGCCAGCAGCCGGGAGGATGGGGCTGAAGCTTTCTTT.